The rows below give T cell receptor beta chains drawn from one sample of a study of blood T cell repertoires in COVID-19. Using immunoSEQ multiplex PCR, the repertoire was profiled, and TCRdb retains in-frame clones only, with some absent. Of some 300,000 clones detected, around 89% appear once; the ten largest clones hold 5.5% to 8%. Sequencing used peripheral blood. The receptors shown here come from a woman aged 50 to 65 with COVID-19, enrolled during active disease. The conserved cysteine and the conserved F or W are not part of the CDR3 here.

ASSSEQLLNTEAF TRBJ1-1 TRBV5-4
ASSSGLVGSEAF TRBJ1-1 TRBV7-3
ASSSSQGAGYNYGYT TRBJ1-2 TRBV5-1
ASSPFPGNTEAF TRBJ1-1 TRBV18
ASSDSPGLVNQPQH TRBJ1-5 TRBV6-4
ASSWLQGENTGELF TRBJ2-2 TRBV5-1
ASSDFKPPNTGELF TRBJ2-2 TRBV2
SASGRKVTDTQY TRBJ2-3 TRBV29-1
ATSRDPSVAGMVYEQY TRBJ2-7 TRBV15
ASRWTGGNEKLF TRBJ1-4 TRBV27
ASSSGGANEKLF TRBJ1-4 TRBV11-3
ASSQAGGGFLGANVLT TRBJ2-6 TRBV25-1
ASSSGQGLPSEAF TRBJ1-1 TRBV11-1
ASSWGQEAF TRBJ1-1 TRBV6-5
ASSLVGRQTQY TRBJ2-5 TRBV5-8
ASSERGLSPLH TRBJ1-6 TRBV27
ASGETGSSYEQY TRBJ2-7 TRBV5-1
ASSLDRGTDTQY TRBJ2-3 TRBV11-2
ASSYSGNTEAF TRBJ1-1 TRBV11-3
ASSLGGASPFNYGYT TRBJ1-2 TRBV13
ASRHRLADYEQY TRBJ2-7 TRBV5-6
ASSDSFGITDTQY TRBJ2-3 TRBV6-4
ASSDPTGRDEKLF TRBJ1-4 TRBV25-1
ASSDQGVPSYEQY TRBJ2-7 TRBV25-1
ATSRSIQGAAEAF TRBJ1-1 TRBV15
ASSFQGALGTEAF TRBJ1-1 TRBV11-2
ASSFVGQTKNIQY TRBJ2-4 TRBV7-2
ASSQEQDKLYGYT TRBJ1-2 TRBV4-3
ASSSPAGGTYNEQF TRBJ2-1 TRBV7-6
ASTEGGLGNQPQH TRBJ1-5 TRBV6-5
ASRGTGNTEAF TRBJ1-1 TRBV27
ASSESGTGLDEQF TRBJ2-1 TRBV25-1
ATSRDLGGVGTDTQY TRBJ2-3 TRBV15
ASSSYRGPTYEQY TRBJ2-7 TRBV27
ASSGLAGGPGNEQF TRBJ2-1 TRBV10-2
ASSYGGAANYGYT TRBJ1-2 TRBV6-5
ASSLESVRDGYT TRBJ1-2 TRBV7-9
ASTARGNTEAF TRBJ1-1 TRBV6-5
ASISGWRGDRSYEQY TRBJ2-7 TRBV5-8
ASQREPNTGELF TRBJ2-2 TRBV6-5
SASAGHGYT TRBJ1-2 TRBV20-1
ASSLSAGTSGDEQF TRBJ2-1 TRBV27
ASSARRLAGGLNNEQF TRBJ2-1 TRBV12-1
ASSFGTGAYGYT TRBJ1-2 TRBV19
ASSRYGTSGRAFLETQY TRBJ2-5 TRBV27
ASSLGGSAGELF TRBJ2-2 TRBV7-2
AISPTGSNQPQH TRBJ1-5 TRBV10-3
ASSVETGSTDTQY TRBJ2-3 TRBV9
ASSPGGGQGAEDYEQY TRBJ2-7 TRBV2
ASRTGTSGSTQY TRBJ2-3 TRBV2